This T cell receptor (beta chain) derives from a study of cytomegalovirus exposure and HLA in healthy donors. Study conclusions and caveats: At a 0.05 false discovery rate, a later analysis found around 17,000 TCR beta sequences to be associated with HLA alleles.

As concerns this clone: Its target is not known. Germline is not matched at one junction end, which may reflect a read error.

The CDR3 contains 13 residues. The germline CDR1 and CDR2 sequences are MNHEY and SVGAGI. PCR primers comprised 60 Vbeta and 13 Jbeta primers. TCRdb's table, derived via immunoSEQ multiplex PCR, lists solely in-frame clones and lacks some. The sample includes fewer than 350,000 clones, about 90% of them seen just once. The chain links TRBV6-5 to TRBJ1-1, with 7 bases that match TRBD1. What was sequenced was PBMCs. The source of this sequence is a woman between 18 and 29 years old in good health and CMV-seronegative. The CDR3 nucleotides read TGTGCCAGCGGGGACAGAGGCTACACTGAAGCTCTCTTT. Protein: CASGDRGYTEALF.